A selection of T cell receptor beta chains follows, all from one sample in a study of T cell responses to AZD1222 COVID-19 vaccine. Sequenced by immunoSEQ multiplex PCR; TCRdb stores in-frame clones only, minus some. The sample contains 170,000 or so clones, approximately 86% of which appear only once. Sequenced material: peripheral blood, taken on day 0 of AZD1222 vaccination. Source of these receptors: an adult in good health. Each CDR3 is given with its conserved first and last residue. A D gene is named only where the DNA matches it firmly. The size field is filled for only some rows; it gives once, few, many or a size class.

CASSPDGTPGANVLTF TGTGCCAGCTCCCCAGACGGGACTCCCGGGGCCAACGTCCTGACTTTC 16 . TRBV18 . TRBJ2-6
CSARGQVQAFF TGCAGTGCTAGGGGACAGGTCCAAGCTTTCTTT 11 TRBD1 TRBV20-1 . TRBJ1-1
CASSQPGSSYNEQFF TGTGCCAGCAGTCAACCCGGGAGCTCCTACAATGAGCAGTTCTTC 15 . TRBV27 . TRBJ2-1
CASSSTGTGGNEQYF TGTGCCAGCAGCTCCACCGGGACAGGGGGCAACGAGCAGTACTTC 15 TRBD1 TRBV7-6 . TRBJ2-7
CASSLALSQGGAEAFF TGTGCCAGCAGCTTAGCGCTCTCACAGGGTGGCGCTGAAGCTTTCTTT 16 . TRBV7-9 . TRBJ1-1
CASSLSRPDTQYF TGTGCCAGCAGTTTGTCCCGACCGGATACGCAGTATTTT 13 . TRBV27 many TRBJ2-3
CASSINSAGGQPQHF TGTGCCAGCAGCATTAACAGCGCTGGGGGTCAGCCCCAGCATTTT 15 . TRBV2 . TRBJ1-5
CAWSVKDTQYF TGTGCCTGGAGTGTTAAAGATACGCAGTATTTT 11 . TRBV30 . TRBJ2-3
CASSPNRQGQETQYF TGTGCCAGCTCACCAAACCGCCAGGGCCAAGAGACCCAGTACTTC 15 . TRBV18 . TRBJ2-5
CASSLAGGTGELFF TGTGCCAGCAGCTTGGCCGGTGGGACCGGGGAGCTGTTTTTT 14 . TRBV5-4 . TRBJ2-2
CASSATGEVYEQYF TGTGCCAGCAGCGCGACAGGGGAAGTCTACGAGCAGTACTTC 14 TRBD1 TRBV28 . TRBJ2-7
CASGTTGDGYGYTF TGTGCCAGCGGCACGACAGGGGACGGCTATGGCTACACCTTC 14 TRBD1 TRBV2 . TRBJ1-2
CASSLEPDPLDEQYF TGTGCCAGCAGCTTAGAACCTGACCCTCTGGACGAGCAGTACTTC 15 . TRBV11-2 once TRBJ2-7
CASTTLPGQSYNSPLHF TGTGCCAGTACCACATTGCCCGGACAATCCTATAATTCACCCCTCCACTTT 17 . TRBV19 . TRBJ1-6
CASSLGSGTSSTDTQYF TGTGCCAGCAGCTTGGGGTCGGGAACCTCTAGCACAGATACGCAGTATTTT 17 . TRBV7-9 . TRBJ2-3
CASSLDHEVSNYGYTF TGTGCCAGCAGCTTAGATCATGAAGTCTCTAACTATGGCTACACCTTC 16 . TRBV11-2 . TRBJ1-2
CASSVGQADTEAFF TGTGCCAGCAGCGTGGGTCAGGCGGACACTGAAGCTTTCTTT 14 . TRBV6-5 . TRBJ1-1
CASSQRGGENYEQYF TGTGCCAGCAGCCAAAGGGGGGGCGAGAACTACGAGCAGTACTTC 15 . TRBV3-1/TRBV3-2 many TRBJ2-7
CASSPWTLTGNTIYF TGCGCCAGCAGCCCTTGGACACTTACTGGAAACACCATATATTTT 15 . TRBV5-1 few TRBJ1-3
CASSVHQGGTGNTIYF TGTGCCAGCAGCGTACATCAAGGGGGTACTGGAAACACCATATATTTT 16 . TRBV9 . TRBJ1-3
CASSRDLRPPPNNSPLHF TGTGCCAGCAGCCGGGACCTTCGACCCCCCCCCAATAATTCACCCCTCCACTTT 18 . TRBV5-6 . TRBJ1-6
CASLPPGTANYGYTF TGTGCCAGCCTGCCGCCGGGGACAGCAAACTATGGCTACACCTTC 15 TRBD1 TRBV28 once TRBJ1-2
CASSPMIAGGQDGYTF TGTGCCAGCAGCCCGATGATTGCGGGGGGTCAGGATGGCTACACCTTC 16 . TRBV6-6 . TRBJ1-2
CASSFKSGGWNSYEQYF TGTGCCAGCAGCTTTAAATCGGGAGGGTGGAATTCCTACGAGCAGTACTTC 17 TRBD2 TRBV7-2 . TRBJ2-7
CASSQGGLSQPQHF TGTGCCAGCAGCCAAGGGGGGCTTTCGCAGCCCCAGCATTTT 14 . TRBV3-1/TRBV3-2 . TRBJ1-5
CASSLRLAGVADTQYF TGTGCCAGCAGTTTACGACTAGCGGGAGTAGCAGATACGCAGTATTTT 16 TRBD2 TRBV27 . TRBJ2-3
CASNPGKGQGGYNEQFF TGTGCCAGTAACCCTGGGAAGGGGCAGGGTGGTTACAATGAGCAGTTCTTC 17 . TRBV19 . TRBJ2-1
CASRGNTEAFF TGTGCCAGCAGGGGGAACACTGAAGCTTTCTTT 11 . TRBV12-3/TRBV12-4 . TRBJ1-1
CASTNTTGLDRYNEQFF TGTGCCAGTACCAACACTACGGGACTAGACAGGTACAATGAGCAGTTCTTC 17 TRBD2 TRBV19 . TRBJ2-1
CASSWGLFGTSDYEQYF TGTGCCAGCAGTTGGGGCCTGTTTGGGACTAGCGACTACGAGCAGTACTTC 17 TRBD2 TRBV7-2 . TRBJ2-7
CASTNGGADTEAFF TGTGCCAGTACGAATGGGGGGGCGGATACTGAAGCTTTCTTT 14 . TRBV28 . TRBJ1-1
CASSYDIGKSNYGYTF TGTGCCAGCAGTTACGACATAGGGAAGTCTAACTATGGCTACACCTTC 16 . TRBV6-5 . TRBJ1-2
CASSLESDRSSYNSPLHF TGTGCCAGCAGCTTGGAATCGGACAGGAGCTCCTATAATTCACCCCTCCACTTT 18 TRBD1 TRBV7-2 . TRBJ1-6
CATSSSGGGTDTQYF TGTGCCACCAGCTCTAGCGGGGGAGGCACAGATACGCAGTATTTT 15 TRBD2 TRBV24-1 . TRBJ2-3
CASSRRTSTGSSGNTIYF TGTGCCAGCAGCCGGAGGACTTCCACAGGCTCCTCTGGAAACACCATATATTTT 18 . TRBV3-1/TRBV3-2 . TRBJ1-3
CASSIDGAGGSSGANVLTF TGTGCCAGTAGTATAGATGGGGCAGGGGGAAGCTCTGGGGCCAACGTCCTGACTTTC 19 TRBD1 TRBV19 . TRBJ2-6
CASSFPAESRTYEQYF TGTGCCAGCAGTTTTCCAGCGGAGTCCCGCACCTACGAGCAGTACTTC 16 . TRBV28 . TRBJ2-7
CASSTWGQSTSGYTF TGTGCCAGCTCTACGTGGGGACAAAGCACCTCTGGCTACACCTTC 15 . TRBV18 . TRBJ1-2
CASSQPSGGNTGELFF TGTGCCAGCAGCCAACCTAGCGGGGGGAACACCGGGGAGCTGTTTTTT 16 TRBD2 TRBV4-2 . TRBJ2-2
CASSYLAEQFF TGCGCCAGCAGCTACCTTGCTGAGCAGTTCTTC 11 . TRBV5-1 . TRBJ2-1
CASRPGTATHNEQFF TGTGCCAGCAGACCTGGGACGGCGACCCACAATGAGCAGTTCTTC 15 . TRBV6-5 . TRBJ2-1
CASSLINTIYF TGTGCCAGCAGCTTGATAAACACCATATATTTT 11 . TRBV11-2 . TRBJ1-3
CASSFVANYGYTF TGTGCCAGCAGTTTCGTGGCTAACTATGGCTACACCTTC 13 . TRBV28 . TRBJ1-2
CASSLTSGSQETQYF TGTGCCAGCAGCTTGACTAGCGGGAGCCAAGAGACCCAGTACTTC 15 TRBD2 TRBV5-4 . TRBJ2-5
CASRDQQGLYGYTF TGTGCCAGCAGAGATCAACAGGGCCTTTATGGCTACACCTTC 14 . TRBV28 . TRBJ1-2
CASSLPYQPQHF TGTGCCAGCAGTTTGCCGTATCAGCCCCAGCATTTT 12 . TRBV28 once TRBJ1-5
CSARASVQFF TGCAGTGCTAGAGCCTCGGTGCAGTTCTTC 10 . TRBV20-1 . TRBJ2-1
CASSLSAGRSYEQYF TGTGCCAGCAGTCTTAGCGCGGGCCGCTCCTACGAGCAGTACTTC 15 . TRBV28 . TRBJ2-7
CASSLVPGLSYEQYF TGTGCCAGCAGCTTAGTCCCAGGGCTCTCCTACGAGCAGTACTTC 15 . TRBV11-2 . TRBJ2-7
CASSSTGGTEAFF TGCGCCAGCAGCTCGACAGGGGGCACTGAAGCTTTCTTT 13 TRBD1 TRBV5-1 . TRBJ1-1
CASSPLSRHEQYF TGTGCCAGCAGCCCCTTGTCTCGGCACGAGCAGTACTTC 13 . TRBV12-3/TRBV12-4 . TRBJ2-7
CASSGGGTGYFSEAFF TGCGCCAGCAGTGGAGGGGGGACAGGGTATTTCTCTGAAGCTTTCTTT 16 TRBD1 TRBV10-2 . TRBJ1-1
CASSLTSGASYEQYF TGTGCCAGCAGCTTAACTAGCGGGGCCTCCTACGAGCAGTACTTC 15 TRBD2 TRBV11-2 once TRBJ2-7
CASSLVWRGNTGELFF TGTGCCAGCAGTTTAGTCTGGAGGGGGAACACCGGGGAGCTGTTTTTT 16 . TRBV27 . TRBJ2-2